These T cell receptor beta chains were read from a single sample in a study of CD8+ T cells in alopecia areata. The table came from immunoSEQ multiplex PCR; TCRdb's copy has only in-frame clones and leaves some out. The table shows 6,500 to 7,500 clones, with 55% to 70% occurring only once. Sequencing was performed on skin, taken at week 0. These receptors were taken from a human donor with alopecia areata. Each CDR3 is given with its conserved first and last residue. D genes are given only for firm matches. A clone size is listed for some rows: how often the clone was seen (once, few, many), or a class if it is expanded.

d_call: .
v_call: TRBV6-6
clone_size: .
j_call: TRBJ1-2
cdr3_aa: CASTDGLNYGYTF
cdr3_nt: TGTGCCAGCACGGATGGGCTGAACTATGGCTACACCTTC

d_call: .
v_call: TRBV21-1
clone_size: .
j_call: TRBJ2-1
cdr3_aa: CASRRYIATPSDNEQFF
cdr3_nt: TGTGCCAGCAGGCGGTATATAGCTACACCTTCCGACAATGAGCAGTTCTTC

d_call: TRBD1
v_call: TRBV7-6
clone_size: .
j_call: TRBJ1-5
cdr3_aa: CASSLGRTGALVDQPQHF
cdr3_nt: TGTGCCAGCAGTTTAGGACGGACAGGGGCCCTAGTAGATCAGCCCCAGCATTTT

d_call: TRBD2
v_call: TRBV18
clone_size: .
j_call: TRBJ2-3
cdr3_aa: CASSPPVSGEADTQYF
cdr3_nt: TGTGCCAGCTCACCACCGGTTAGCGGGGAGGCAGATACGCAGTATTTT

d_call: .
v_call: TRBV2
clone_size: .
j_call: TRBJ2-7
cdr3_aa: CASSDGDSTYEQYF
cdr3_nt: TGTGCCAGCAGTGATGGCGACAGCACCTACGAGCAGTACTTC

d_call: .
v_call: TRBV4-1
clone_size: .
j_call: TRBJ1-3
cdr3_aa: CASSRDPGDSGNTIYF
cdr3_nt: TGCGCCAGCAGCCGGGACCCAGGGGACTCTGGAAACACCATATATTTT

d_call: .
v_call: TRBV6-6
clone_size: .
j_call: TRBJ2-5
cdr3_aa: CASSYSSRGETQYF
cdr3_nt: TGTGCCAGCAGTTACAGTTCAAGGGGCGAGACCCAGTACTTC

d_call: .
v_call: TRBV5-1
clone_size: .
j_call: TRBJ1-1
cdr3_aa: CAGSLSESTEAFF
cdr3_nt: TGCGCCGGCAGCCTAAGTGAAAGCACTGAAGCTTTCTTT

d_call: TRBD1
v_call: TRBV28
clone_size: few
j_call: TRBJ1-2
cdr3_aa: CASSLALGTGNYGYTF
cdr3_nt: TGTGCCAGCAGTTTAGCCCTCGGGACAGGGAACTATGGCTACACCTTC

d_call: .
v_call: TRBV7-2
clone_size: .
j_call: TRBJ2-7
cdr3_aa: CASRYEGDTYEQYF
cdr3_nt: TGTGCCAGCAGGTACGAGGGGGATACCTACGAGCAGTACTTC

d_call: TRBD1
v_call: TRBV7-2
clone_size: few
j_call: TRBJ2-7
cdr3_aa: CASSLGQQYEQYF
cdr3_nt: TGTGCCAGCAGCTTGGGACAGCAATACGAGCAGTACTTC

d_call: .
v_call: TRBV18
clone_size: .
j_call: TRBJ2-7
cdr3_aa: CASSLNSTAYEQYF
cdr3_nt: TGTGCCAGCTCCCTCAATTCGACAGCCTACGAGCAGTACTTC

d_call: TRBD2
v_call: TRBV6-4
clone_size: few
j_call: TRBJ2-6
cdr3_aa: CASSPGTSFSGANVLTF
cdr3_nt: TGTGCCAGCAGTCCCGGGACTAGCTTCTCTGGGGCCAACGTCCTGACTTTC

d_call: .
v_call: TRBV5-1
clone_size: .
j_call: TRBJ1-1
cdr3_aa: CASSRLGGKNTEAFF
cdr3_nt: TGCGCCAGCAGCCGCTTGGGGGGAAAGAACACTGAAGCTTTCTTT

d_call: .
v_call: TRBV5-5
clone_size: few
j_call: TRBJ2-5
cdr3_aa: CASSLSLAQETQYF
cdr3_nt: TGTGCCAGCAGTCTTAGCTTAGCTCAAGAGACCCAGTACTTC

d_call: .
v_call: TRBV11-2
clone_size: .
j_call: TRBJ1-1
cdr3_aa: CASSLAGLNTEAFF
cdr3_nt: TGTGCCAGCAGCTTAGCAGGGCTTAACACTGAAGCTTTCTTT

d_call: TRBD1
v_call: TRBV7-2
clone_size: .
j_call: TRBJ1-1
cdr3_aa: CASSSGTGTTEAFF
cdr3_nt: TGTGCCAGCAGTTCCGGGACAGGGACCACTGAAGCTTTCTTT

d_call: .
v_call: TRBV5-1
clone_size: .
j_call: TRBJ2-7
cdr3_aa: CASSLAIQGGIHEQYF
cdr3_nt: TGCGCCAGCAGCTTGGCTATTCAGGGTGGGATCCACGAGCAGTACTTC

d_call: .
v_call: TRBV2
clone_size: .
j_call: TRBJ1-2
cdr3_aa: CASGNLPVSNYGYTF
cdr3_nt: TGTGCCAGCGGTAACCTACCAGTATCTAACTATGGCTACACCTTC

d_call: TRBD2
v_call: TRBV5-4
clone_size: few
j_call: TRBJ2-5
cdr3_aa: CASSQGTSGGAGETQYF
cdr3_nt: TGTGCCAGCAGCCAAGGGACTAGCGGGGGGGCAGGTGAGACCCAGTACTTC

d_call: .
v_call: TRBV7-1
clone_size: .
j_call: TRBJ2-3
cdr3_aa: CASGTSTDTQYF
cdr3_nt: TGTGCCAGCGGAACTAGCACAGATACGCAGTATTTT

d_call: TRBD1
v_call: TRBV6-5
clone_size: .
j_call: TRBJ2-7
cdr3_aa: CASSCRDRGYEQYF
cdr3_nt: TGTGCCAGCAGTTGCCGGGACAGGGGGTACGAGCAGTACTTC

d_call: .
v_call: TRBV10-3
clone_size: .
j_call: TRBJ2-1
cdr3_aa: CASSYPPGYGNEQFF
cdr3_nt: TGTGCCAGCAGTTACCCTCCAGGATACGGCAATGAGCAGTTCTTC

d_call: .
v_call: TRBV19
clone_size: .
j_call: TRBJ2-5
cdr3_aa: CASSIGGIQETQYF
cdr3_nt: TGTGCCAGTAGTATAGGGGGGATCCAAGAGACCCAGTACTTC

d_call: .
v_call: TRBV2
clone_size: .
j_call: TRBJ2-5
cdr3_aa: CASSYKETQYF
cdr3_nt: TGTGCCAGCAGCTACAAAGAGACCCAGTACTTC

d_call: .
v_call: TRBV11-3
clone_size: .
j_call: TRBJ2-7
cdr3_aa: CASSLGGHEAYEQYF
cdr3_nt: TGTGCCAGCAGCTTAGGAGGACATGAGGCCTACGAGCAGTACTTC

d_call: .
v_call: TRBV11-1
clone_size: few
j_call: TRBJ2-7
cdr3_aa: CASSTLGEQYF
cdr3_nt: TGTGCCAGCAGCACCCTGGGCGAGCAGTACTTC

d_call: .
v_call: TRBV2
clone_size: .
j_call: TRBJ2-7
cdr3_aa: CASRTENYEQYF
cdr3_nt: TGTGCCAGCAGAACAGAAAATTACGAGCAGTACTTC

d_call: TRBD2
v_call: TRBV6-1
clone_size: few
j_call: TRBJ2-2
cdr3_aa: CASSEGAGEITGELFF
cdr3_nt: TGTGCCAGCAGTGAAGGAGCGGGAGAGATCACCGGGGAGCTGTTTTTT

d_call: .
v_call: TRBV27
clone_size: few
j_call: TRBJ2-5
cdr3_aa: CASGPEGGPQETQYF
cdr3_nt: TGTGCCAGCGGACCCGAAGGGGGGCCCCAAGAGACCCAGTACTTC

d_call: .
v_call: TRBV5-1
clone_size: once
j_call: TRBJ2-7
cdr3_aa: CASNLGHSLEQYF
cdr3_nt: TGCGCCAGCAATTTGGGACACTCGTTGGAGCAGTACTTC